This T cell receptor (beta chain) was recorded in a study of brain T cells in children with intractable seizures (dated by TCRdb to the early 2020s). Background for the entire study: A NanoString immunology panel was first used to screen resected brain tissue from roughly 53 pediatric epilepsy surgery cases for immune gene transcripts. About 70% of the 12 selected surgery cases also had pre-surgery blood sequenced, which left four cases with brain tissue only. The study at large found these results: The patients' HCMV serostatus was not known, and viral specificity was inferred solely from CDR3 sequence similarity. Because sequencing depth was different between pre-surgery and post-surgery blood, clones absent from the pre-surgery sample may reflect undersampling.

TCR beta chain sequences were generated from genomic DNA using the immunoSEQ assay. The authors processed their data as follows. CDR3 sequences that did not begin with the conserved framework cysteine at position 104 were removed by hand. To get clonality, the normalized Shannon's Diversity Index was subtracted from one, giving values from 0 (maximal diversity) to 1 (oligoclonal). To check whether a given CDR3 had different frequencies in two samples, for example brain versus blood, chi-squared comparison-of-proportions tests were used. Public clonotypes were identified through searches of immuneACCESS, and similarity to known antiviral clonotypes was evaluated with the VDJdb browser. TCRdb's version of the immuneACCESS table is confined to in-frame rearrangements and falls short of the full clone set. An unresolved V gene accounts for under half of the shortfall where checked; the remainder is of unknown origin. That table furnishes V, J and clone size, whereas the DNA furnished D and trimming. This sample is represented by a few hundred thousand clones; more than 85% of them were singletons. The top ten constitute about 6% of the sample.

The germline V gene gives CDR1 as MNHEY and CDR2 as SVGAGI. The CDR3 spans 14 residues, from the cysteine through the phenylalanine. The kept DNA is CDR3 alone, 42 bases in frame from the first base. Trimming costs V 4 bases and J 2 bases, and their ends lie 10 bases apart. Interpreted using the paper, the time point label stands for: blood from clinic visit 5 months post-surgery; TSC patient then seizure free. Surgery cases with the highest brain T cell transcript signatures were selected for TCR beta chain sequencing of brain tissue and, where available, blood. Before surgery, the patients had been given at least one anti-epileptic drug. The TCR-sequenced patients were children whose drug-resistant epilepsy was caused by tuberous sclerosis complex, focal cortical dysplasia, Rasmussen encephalitis or hemimegalencephaly. Bulk genomic DNA was isolated from unsorted brain tissue and whole blood using the Monarch genomic DNA purification kit.

On this clone: Its antigen target is currently unknown. Base qualities were left out, and no much larger clone turns up one base away.

The sequencing used peripheral blood, collected more than 4 months after surgery. This sequence originates from a boy younger than two with tuberous sclerosis and intractable seizures. The sequence is built from TRBV6-5 and TRBJ2-3; the D region possibly corresponds to TRBD1 (6 bases align). The CDR3 region: CASSWDTYTDTQYF. In nucleotides, the sequence is TGTGCCAGCAGTTGGGACACCTACACAGATACGCAGTATTTT.